The 19 T cell receptor beta chains reported below all come from one sample, sequenced in a study of blood T cell repertoires in COVID-19. Here immunoSEQ multiplex PCR was the method, and the copy in TCRdb shows in-frame clones only, minus some. The sample has 150,000 to 200,000 clones, roughly 85% seen once. The sample taken for sequencing was peripheral blood. The receptors were sampled from a man in his 60s with active or convalescent COVID-19.

The chain joins TRBV7-6 to TRBJ1-1; TRBD1 matches 8 bases. The CDR3 has 13 residues. V gave up 11 bases and J gave up 2 bases; unmatched junction bases: 7. The V gene's germline CDR1 is SGHVS and CDR2 FNYEAQ. DNA for the CDR3: TGTGCCGGCTGGACAGGGTATAACACTGAAGCTTTCTTT. Its protein is CAGWTGYNTEAFF.

This CDR3 reads CAWSVQGPETQYF. CDR3 nucleotide sequence: TGTGCCTGGAGTGTGCAGGGCCCAGAGACCCAGTACTTC. The chain carries TRBV30 and TRBJ2-5; a weak D match, TRBD1 (5 bases). Germline CDR1 is GTSNPN and CDR2 is SVGIG (reference sequence). The CDR3 sequence is 13 residues long. V lost 0 bases to trimming and J lost 4 bases, with 9 bases between them.

The chain carries TRBV12-3 or TRBV12-4 and TRBJ2-1, with a possible D match to TRBD2 (5 bases). The length of the CDR3 is 13 residues. The V end lost 4 bases, the J end lost 7 bases, and 11 bases lay between the germline ends. The CDR3, as DNA: TGTGCCAGCAGTTCAGGACTTCCAAATGAGCAGTTCTTC. Protein sequence: CASSSGLPNEQFF.

The chain joins TRBV6-5 to TRBJ2-7; D possibly corresponds to TRBD1 (7 bases). The CDR3 spans 13 residues. CDR1 is MNHEY, CDR2 SVGAGI, per germline. V was clipped by 6 bases and J by 4 bases, with 13 bases between them. In DNA form, the CDR3 reads TGTGCCAGCAGCTCAGGGGGGATTTACGAGCAGTACTTC. Its translation is CASSSGGIYEQYF.

CDR3 sequence: CASSARTGNTEAFF. CDR3 in DNA: TGTGCCAGCAGTGCCAGAACGGGGAACACTGAAGCTTTCTTT. The chain links TRBV9 to TRBJ1-1; D is unclear. The ends were cut back, 5 bases at V and 1 base at J, with 12 bases in the middle. This CDR3 has 14 amino acids. Germline V CDR1 and CDR2: SGDLS, YYNGEE.

This chain uses TRBV6-5 with TRBJ1-5, with 10 bases aligning to TRBD1. Germline lookup yields CDR1 MNHEY and CDR2 SVGAGI. There are 14 residues in the CDR3. V dropped 6 bases and J dropped 6; count of bases not matched to a gene: 5. CDR3 sequence reads: CASSRTGGSQPQHF. CDR3 nucleotides: TGTGCCAGCAGCCGGACAGGGGGGAGTCAGCCCCAGCATTTT.

The chain carries TRBV10-1 and TRBJ2-7, with a tentative D call TRBD2 (7 bases). This CDR3 is built from 14 residues. The germline CDR1 and CDR2 sequences are WNHNN and SYGVQD (reference sequence). V was shortened by 8 bases and J by 0 bases, with 14 bases between the two germline ends. The CDR3 coding sequence is TGCGCCAGCCCAGAGGGGGGGAGCTCCTACGAGCAGTACTTC. Encoded protein: CASPEGGSSYEQYF.

This chain links TRBV7-9 with TRBJ2-7; TRBD1 is a possible D gene (6 bases). V shed 1 base and J shed 2 bases, with 9 bases lying between them. The CDR3 has 14 amino acids. The V gene's germline CDR1 is SEHNR and CDR2 FQNEAQ (reference sequence). The CDR3 loop is CASSLGTVTYEQYF. DNA for the CDR3: TGTGCCAGCAGCTTAGGGACAGTTACCTACGAGCAGTACTTC. The variable domain in full, with the rest retrieved from reference TRBV7-9 and TRBJ2-7, is DTGVSQNPRHKITKRGQNVTFRCDPISEHNRLYWYRQTLGQGPEFLTYFQNEAQLEKSRLLSDRFSAERPKGSFSTLEIQRTEQGDSAMYLCASSLGTVTYEQYFGPGTRLTVT.

The chain combines TRBV7-6 with TRBJ1-1; 7 nucleotides agree with TRBD1. J lost 0 bases, V lost 3 bases, and 16 bases had no gene match. Looked up from germline, CDR1 is SGHVS and CDR2 is FNYEAQ. CDR3 length: 19 residues. The CDR3 is CASSFSGFSAGGMNTEAFF. CDR3 DNA sequence: TGTGCCAGCAGCTTTTCAGGTTTCTCTGCAGGGGGTATGAACACTGAAGCTTTCTTT.

The gene calls are TRBV11-2 and TRBJ2-3; D ambiguous. The CDR3 length is 11 residues. Per germline, CDR1 SGHAT and CDR2 FQNNGV. The V end lost 3 bases, the J end lost 4 bases, and 2 bases lay between the germline ends. CDR3 in DNA: TGTGCCAGCAGCTTCTCAGATACGCAGTATTTT. It specifies CASSFSDTQYF.

J is TRBJ1-5 and V is TRBV27; TRBD1 is a possible D gene (5 bases). The CDR3 spans 16 residues. CDR1 is MNHEY, CDR2 SMNVEV, per germline (reference sequence). V dropped 6 bases and J dropped 3 bases, with 18 bases sitting between them. The DNA of the CDR3 is TGTGCCAGCAGAGGTTTTGGGGCAGGCCTCAATCAGCCCCAGCATTTT. Residues: CASRGFGAGLNQPQHF.

V gene TRBV19 combines with J gene TRBJ1-3; unclear D gene. Germline CDR1 reads LNHDA; CDR2 reads SQIVND (reference sequence). The CDR3 has 14 residues. V was cut by 4 bases and J by 2 bases, with 9 bases left in between. The CDR3 sequence: CASSKEGTGNTIYF. Here the CDR3 DNA reads TGTGCCAGTAGTAAGGAGGGAACTGGAAACACCATATATTTT.

The V gene is TRBV6-1, the J gene TRBJ1-2, with D possibly TRBD1 on 5 matching bases. There are 16 residues in the CDR3. The germline V gene encodes CDR1 MNHNS and CDR2 SASEGT. V lost 2 bases and J lost 0, with 13 bases in between. The CDR3 bases are TGTGCCAGCAGTGAATGGGGGGGAGGGACTAACTATGGCTACACCTTC. Protein sequence: CASSEWGGGTNYGYTF.

This chain uses TRBV6-1 with TRBJ2-1; D is unresolved. V lost 3 bases and J lost 6, with 6 bases in between. Germline assignment: CDR1 MNHNS and CDR2 SASEGT. This CDR3 is built from 12 residues. The CDR3 bases are TGTGCCAGCAGTGATCCTCGCAATGAGCAGTTCTTC. Translating it yields CASSDPRNEQFF.

This clone occurred a few times. The CDR3 DNA reads TGCGCCAGCAGCACTGGACAGACCTATGGCTACACCTTC. It yields the protein CASSTGQTYGYTF. The J gene is TRBJ1-2, the V gene TRBV5-1; D may be TRBD1 (6 bases). The V gene lost 4 bases and the J gene lost 4 bases, with 11 bases spanning the gap. This CDR3 has 13 amino acids. Germline CDR1 and CDR2: SGHRS and YFSETQ.

This clone showed up just once. This chain joins TRBV7-2 and TRBJ2-1, with 12 bases that match TRBD2. V lost 5 bases and J lost 3; bases outside the gene matches: 8. CDR1 SGHTA and CDR2 FQGNSA come from the germline V gene. The CDR3 covers 17 residues. Here the CDR3 DNA reads TGTGCCAGCAGCCCAGCCGAACTAGCGGGGGGCTACAATGAGCAGTTCTTC. This codes for CASSPAELAGGYNEQFF.

This clone was counted between two and nine times. V is TRBV11-2 and J is TRBJ2-1; tentatively, D is TRBD1 (5 bases). The V gene lost 0 bases and the J gene lost 6 bases, with 6 bases spanning the gap. The CDR3 is 13 amino acids. Germline V gene data show CDR1 as SGHAT and CDR2 as FQNNGV. CDR3 sequence: CASSLDQGNEQFF. In nucleotides, the CDR3 is TGTGCCAGCAGCTTAGATCAGGGCAATGAGCAGTTCTTC.

The sample holds a few counts of this clone. The gene calls are TRBV7-3 and TRBJ1-6; 7 nucleotides align to TRBD1. CDR3 size: 15 residues. The V and J ends lost 6 bases and 4 bases, in that order; junction bases with no gene match: 6. Germline assignment: CDR1 SGHTA and CDR2 FQGTGA. The CDR3 protein is CASSRTGLYNSPLHF. The DNA of the CDR3 is TGTGCCAGCAGTCGGACAGGCCTTTATAATTCACCCCTCCACTTT.

The chain recombines TRBV12-5 with TRBJ2-1; 12 bases line up with TRBD2. The CDR3 spans 15 residues. Germline V lookup: CDR1 LGHNT, CDR2 FRNRAP. The trim removed 1 base at V and 8 bases at J, leaving 3 bases unmatched. CDR3 bases: TGTGCTAGTGGTTTGGGACTAGCGGGGGTCGATGAGCAGTTCTTC. Protein sequence: CASGLGLAGVDEQFF.